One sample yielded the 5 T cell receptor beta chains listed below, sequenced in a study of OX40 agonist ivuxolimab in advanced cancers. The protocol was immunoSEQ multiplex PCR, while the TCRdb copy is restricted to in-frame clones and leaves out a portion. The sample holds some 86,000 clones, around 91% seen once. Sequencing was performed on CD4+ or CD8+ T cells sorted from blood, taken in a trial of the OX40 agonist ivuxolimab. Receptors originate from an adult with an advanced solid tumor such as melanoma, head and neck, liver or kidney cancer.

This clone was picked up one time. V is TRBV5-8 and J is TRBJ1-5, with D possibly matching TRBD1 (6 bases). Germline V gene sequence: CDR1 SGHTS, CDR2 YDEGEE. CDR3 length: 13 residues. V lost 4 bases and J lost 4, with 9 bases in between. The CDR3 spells CASSGGHNQPQHF. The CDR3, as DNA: TGTGCCAGCAGCGGGGGCCATAATCAGCCCCAGCATTTT.

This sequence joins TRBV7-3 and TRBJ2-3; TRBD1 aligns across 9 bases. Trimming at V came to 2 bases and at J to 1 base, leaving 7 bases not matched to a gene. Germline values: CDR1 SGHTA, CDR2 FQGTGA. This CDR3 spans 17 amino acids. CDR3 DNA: TGTGCCAGCAGCTTACTTCCCTGGACAGGGGGCACAGATACGCAGTATTTT. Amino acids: CASSLLPWTGGTDTQYF.

CDR3: CASSAGDRGVPQHF. The CDR3, as DNA: TGTGCCAGTAGTGCGGGGGACAGGGGGGTACCCCAGCATTTT. The chain uses TRBV19 and TRBJ1-5; 11 bases fit TRBD1. V shed 5 bases and J 10 bases; nucleotides not matched to a gene: 7. The germline V gene has CDR1 LNHDA and CDR2 SQIVND (reference sequence). The CDR3 covers 14 residues. Filled out from reference TRBV19 and TRBJ1-5, the complete variable domain reads DGGITQSPKYLFRKEGQNVTLSCEQNLNHDAMYWYRQDPGQGLRLIYYSQIVNDFQKGDIAEGYSVSREKKESFPLTVTSAQKNPTAFYLCASSAGDRGVPQHFGDGTRLSIL.

The CDR3 region is CASSYGGSGVNNEQFF. The DNA for the CDR3 is TGTGCCAGCAGTTACGGGGGGTCAGGGGTAAACAATGAGCAGTTCTTC. The chain is built from TRBV6-6 and TRBJ2-1; D assignment may be TRBD1 or TRBD2 (6 bases each). Germline CDR1 and CDR2: MNHNY and SVGAGI (reference sequence). Trimming removed 2 bases at V and 5 bases at J, with 16 bases between. This CDR3 contains 16 residues.

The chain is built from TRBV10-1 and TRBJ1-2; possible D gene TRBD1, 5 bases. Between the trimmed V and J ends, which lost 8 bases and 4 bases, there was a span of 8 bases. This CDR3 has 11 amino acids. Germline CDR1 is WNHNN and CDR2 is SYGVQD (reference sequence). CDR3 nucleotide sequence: TGCGCCAGCCAGGGAATCTATGGCTACACCTTC. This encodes CASQGIYGYTF.